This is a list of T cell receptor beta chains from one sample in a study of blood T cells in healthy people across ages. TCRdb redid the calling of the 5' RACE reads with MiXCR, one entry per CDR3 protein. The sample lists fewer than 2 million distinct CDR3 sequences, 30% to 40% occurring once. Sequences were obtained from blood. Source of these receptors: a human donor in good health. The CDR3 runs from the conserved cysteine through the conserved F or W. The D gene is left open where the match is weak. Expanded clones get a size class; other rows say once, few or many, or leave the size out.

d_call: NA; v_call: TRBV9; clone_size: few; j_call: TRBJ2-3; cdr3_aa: CASSLVGGPTAIDTQYF; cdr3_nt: TGTGCCAGCAGCCTAGTGGGGGGGCCGACCGCTATAGATACGCAGTATTTT
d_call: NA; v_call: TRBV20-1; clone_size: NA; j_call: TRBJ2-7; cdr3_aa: CSARPGYDEQYF; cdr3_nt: TGCAGTGCTAGACCAGGGTACGACGAGCAGTACTTC
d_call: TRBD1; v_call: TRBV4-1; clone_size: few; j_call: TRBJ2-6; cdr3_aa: CASSRGTVLSGANVLTF; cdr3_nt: TGCGCCAGCAGCCGGGGGACAGTCCTTTCTGGGGCCAACGTCCTGACTTTC
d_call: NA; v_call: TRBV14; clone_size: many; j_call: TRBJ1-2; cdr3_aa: CASSQDGFYGYTF; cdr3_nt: TGTGCCAGCAGCCAGGACGGGTTCTATGGCTACACCTTC
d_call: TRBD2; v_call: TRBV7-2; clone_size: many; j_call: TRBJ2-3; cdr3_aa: CASSSGTSGSDTQYF; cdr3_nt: TGTGCCAGCAGCTCCGGGACTAGCGGTTCAGATACGCAGTATTTT
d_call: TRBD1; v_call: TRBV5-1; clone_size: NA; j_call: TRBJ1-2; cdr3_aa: CASSSRTGGALGYTF; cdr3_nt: TGCGCCAGCAGCTCCAGGACAGGGGGCGCCCTCGGCTACACCTTC
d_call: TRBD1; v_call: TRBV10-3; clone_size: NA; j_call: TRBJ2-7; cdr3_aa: CAISDYVWGQGSYEQYF; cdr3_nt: TGTGCCATCAGTGATTACGTGTGGGGACAGGGCTCCTACGAGCAGTACTTC
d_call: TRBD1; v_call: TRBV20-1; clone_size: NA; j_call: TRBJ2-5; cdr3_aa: CSALATWTGQGETQYF; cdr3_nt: TGCAGTGCTCTGGCGACTTGGACAGGGCAGGGGGAGACCCAGTACTTC
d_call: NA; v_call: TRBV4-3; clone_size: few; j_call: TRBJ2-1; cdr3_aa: CASSQAESAANEQFF; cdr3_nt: TGCGCCAGCAGCCAGGCAGAGAGCGCGGCCAATGAGCAGTTCTTC
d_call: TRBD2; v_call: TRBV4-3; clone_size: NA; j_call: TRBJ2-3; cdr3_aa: CASSQWVGSGGRYGQYF; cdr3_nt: TGCGCCAGCAGCCAGTGGGTTGGTAGCGGGGGCAGATACGGGCAGTATTTT
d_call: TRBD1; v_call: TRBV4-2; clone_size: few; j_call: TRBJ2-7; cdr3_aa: CASSQHRGGRDRDHEQYF; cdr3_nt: TGTGCCAGCAGCCAACACAGGGGGGGACGGGACAGGGACCACGAGCAGTACTTC
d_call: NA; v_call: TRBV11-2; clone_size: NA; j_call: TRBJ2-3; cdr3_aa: CASSAGNRVPTDTQYF; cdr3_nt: TGTGCCAGCAGCGCTGGAAACAGGGTTCCTACAGATACGCAGTATTTT
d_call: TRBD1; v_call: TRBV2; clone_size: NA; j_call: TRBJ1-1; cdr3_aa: CASSEGQGTGGTEAFF; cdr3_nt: TGTGCCAGCAGTGAGGGACAGGGAACGGGTGGCACTGAAGCTTTCTTT
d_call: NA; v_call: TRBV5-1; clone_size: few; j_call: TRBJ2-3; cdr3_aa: CASSPGRGATDTQYF; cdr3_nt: TGCGCCAGCAGTCCGGGACGGGGAGCCACAGATACGCAGTATTTT
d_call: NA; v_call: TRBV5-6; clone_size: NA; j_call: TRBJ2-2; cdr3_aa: CASSRTDVNTGELFF; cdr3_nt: TGTGCCAGCAGCCGGACAGACGTGAACACCGGGGAGCTGTTTTTT
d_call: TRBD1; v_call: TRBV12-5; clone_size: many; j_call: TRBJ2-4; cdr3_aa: CASGIGTGPNIQYF; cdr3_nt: TGTGCTAGTGGCATAGGGACAGGCCCAAACATTCAGTACTTC
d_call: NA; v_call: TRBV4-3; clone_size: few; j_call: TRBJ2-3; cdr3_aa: CASSQEPAGLVGDTQYF; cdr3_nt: TGCGCCAGCAGCCAAGAGCCCGCAGGGCTAGTGGGAGATACGCAGTATTTT
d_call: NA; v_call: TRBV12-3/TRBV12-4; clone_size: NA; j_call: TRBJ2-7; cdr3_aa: CASSVQGVDSYEQYF; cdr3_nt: TGTGCCAGCAGTGTACAGGGAGTGGACTCCTACGAGCAGTACTTC
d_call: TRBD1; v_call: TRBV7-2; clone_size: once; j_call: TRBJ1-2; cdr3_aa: CASRTGGVISGYTF; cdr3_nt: TGTGCCAGCAGAACAGGGGGGGTGATAAGTGGCTACACCTTC
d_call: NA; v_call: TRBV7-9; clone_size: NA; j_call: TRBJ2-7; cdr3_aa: CASSLVPADYEQYF; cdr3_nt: TGTGCCAGCAGCTTAGTCCCCGCGGACTACGAGCAGTACTTC
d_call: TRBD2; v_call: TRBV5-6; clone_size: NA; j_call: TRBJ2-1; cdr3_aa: CASSLILAGGNEQFF; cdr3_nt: TGTGCCAGCAGCTTGATACTAGCGGGGGGCAATGAGCAGTTCTTC
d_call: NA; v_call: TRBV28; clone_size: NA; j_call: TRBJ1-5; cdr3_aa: CASSPRQVMRQPQHF; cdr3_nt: TGTGCCAGCAGTCCCCGACAGGTCATGCGGCAGCCCCAGCATTTT
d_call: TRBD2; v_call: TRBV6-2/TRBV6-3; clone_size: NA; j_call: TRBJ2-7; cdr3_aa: CASSLAGSSYEQDF; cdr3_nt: TGTGCCAGCTCCCTAGCGGGGAGCTCCTACGAGCAGGACTTC
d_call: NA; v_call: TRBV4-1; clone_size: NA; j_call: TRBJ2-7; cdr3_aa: CASSQADGIPYEQYF; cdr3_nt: TGCGCCAGCAGCCAAGCAGACGGGATCCCCTACGAGCAGTACTTC
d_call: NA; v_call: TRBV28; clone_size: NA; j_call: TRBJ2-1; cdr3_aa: CAVQTTGRGYNEQFF; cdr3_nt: TGTGCCGTCCAGACGACAGGGAGGGGGTACAATGAGCAGTTCTTC
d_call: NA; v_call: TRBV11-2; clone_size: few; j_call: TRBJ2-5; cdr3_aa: CASSPTWGETQYF; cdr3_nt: TGTGCCAGCAGCCCGACTTGGGGAGAGACCCAGTACTTC
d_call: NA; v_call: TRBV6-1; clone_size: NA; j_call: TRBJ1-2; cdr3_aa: CASSDQTYRVPNYGYTF; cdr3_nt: TGTGCCAGCAGTGACCAAACATACAGGGTTCCTAACTATGGCTACACCTTC
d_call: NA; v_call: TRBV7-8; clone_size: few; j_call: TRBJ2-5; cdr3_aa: CASSTGQIQETQYF; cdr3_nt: TGTGCCAGCAGCACCGGACAGATACAAGAGACCCAGTACTTC
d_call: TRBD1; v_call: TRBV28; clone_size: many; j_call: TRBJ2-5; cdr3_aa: CASSPTGGASQETQYF; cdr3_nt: TGTGCCAGCAGCCCAACAGGGGGAGCCTCCCAAGAGACCCAGTACTTC
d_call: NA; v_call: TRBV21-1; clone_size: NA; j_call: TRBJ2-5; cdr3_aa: CAPRTGQGVKTQYF; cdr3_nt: TGTGCCCCACGGACAGGACAGGGTGTAAAGACCCAGTACTTC
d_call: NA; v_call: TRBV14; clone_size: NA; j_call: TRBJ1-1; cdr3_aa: CASSHRSTGNTEAFF; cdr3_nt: TGTGCCAGCAGCCATCGGTCGACGGGTAACACTGAAGCTTTCTTT
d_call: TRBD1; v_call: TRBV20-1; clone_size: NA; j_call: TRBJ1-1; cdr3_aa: CSARQWTGRTEAFF; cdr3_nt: TGCAGTGCTAGGCAATGGACAGGGAGGACTGAAGCTTTCTTT
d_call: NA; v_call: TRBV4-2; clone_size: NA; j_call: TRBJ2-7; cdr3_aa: CASSQDGSFLTYEQYF; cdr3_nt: TGTGCCAGCAGCCAAGATGGGAGCTTCCTGACCTACGAGCAGTACTTC
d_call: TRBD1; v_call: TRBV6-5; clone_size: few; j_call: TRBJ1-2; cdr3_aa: CASSYGQEDDGYTF; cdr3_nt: TGTGCCAGCAGTTACGGACAGGAGGATGATGGCTACACCTTC
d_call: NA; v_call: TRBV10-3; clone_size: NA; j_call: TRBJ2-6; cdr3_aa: CASSPDIYTTFSGANVLTF; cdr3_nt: TGTGCCAGCAGCCCAGATATCTATACCACCTTCTCTGGGGCCAACGTCCTGACTTTC
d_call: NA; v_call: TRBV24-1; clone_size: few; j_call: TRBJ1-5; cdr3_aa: CATSARGNSNQPQHF; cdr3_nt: TGTGCCACCAGTGCCCGGGGGAATAGCAATCAGCCCCAGCATTTT
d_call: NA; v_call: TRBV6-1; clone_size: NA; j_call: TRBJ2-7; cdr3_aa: CASSEYWGLYEQYF; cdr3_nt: TGTGCCAGCAGTGAATACTGGGGGCTCTACGAGCAGTACTTC
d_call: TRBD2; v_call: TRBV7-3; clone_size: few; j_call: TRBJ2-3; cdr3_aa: CASSLRPSGGVLDTQYF; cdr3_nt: TGTGCCAGCAGCTTAAGGCCTAGCGGGGGGGTACTGGATACGCAGTATTTT
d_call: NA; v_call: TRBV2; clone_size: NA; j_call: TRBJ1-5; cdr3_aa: CASSEWGDQPQHF; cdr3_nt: TGTGCCAGCAGTGAATGGGGGGATCAGCCCCAGCATTTT
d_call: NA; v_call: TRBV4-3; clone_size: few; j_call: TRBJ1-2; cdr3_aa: CASSQLVAQLTNSYTF; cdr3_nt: TGCGCCAGCAGCCAATTGGTAGCGCAGCTAACTAACAGCTACACCTTC
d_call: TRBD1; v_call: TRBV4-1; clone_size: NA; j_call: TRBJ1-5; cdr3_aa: CASSQTTGRYQPQHF; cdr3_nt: TGCGCCAGCAGCCAAACGACAGGGCGGTATCAGCCCCAGCATTTT
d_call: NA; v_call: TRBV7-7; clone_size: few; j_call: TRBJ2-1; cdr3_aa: CASSPSRKNEQFF; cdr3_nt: TGTGCCAGCAGCCCCTCGCGAAAGAATGAGCAGTTCTTC
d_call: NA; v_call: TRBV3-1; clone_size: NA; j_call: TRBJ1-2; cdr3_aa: CASSQDASGAYGYTF; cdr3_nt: TGTGCCAGCAGCCAAGATGCGAGTGGGGCCTACGGCTACACCTTC
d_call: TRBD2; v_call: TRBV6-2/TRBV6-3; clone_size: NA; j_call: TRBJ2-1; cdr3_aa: CARSSGAYSYNEQFF; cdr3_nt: TGTGCCAGGTCTAGCGGGGCCTACTCCTACAATGAGCAGTTCTTC
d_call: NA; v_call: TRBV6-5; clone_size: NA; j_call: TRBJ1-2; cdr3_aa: CASSYSILRSPRYGYTF; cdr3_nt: TGTGCTAGCAGTTACTCGATCTTGAGGTCCCCCCGCTATGGCTACACCTTC
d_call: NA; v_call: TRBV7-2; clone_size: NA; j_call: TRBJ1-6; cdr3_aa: CASSSRPGSPLHF; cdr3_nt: TGTGCCAGCAGCTCCCGACCGGGTTCACCCCTCCACTTT
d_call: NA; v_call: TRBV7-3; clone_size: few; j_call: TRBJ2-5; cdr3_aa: CASSSQSGETQYF; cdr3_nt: TGTGCCAGCAGCTCTCAAAGCGGGGAGACCCAGTACTTC
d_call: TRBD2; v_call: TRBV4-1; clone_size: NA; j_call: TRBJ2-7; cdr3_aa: CASSQVLQRGDEQYF; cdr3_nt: TGCGCCAGCAGCCAAGTTCTACAACGGGGGGACGAGCAGTACTTC
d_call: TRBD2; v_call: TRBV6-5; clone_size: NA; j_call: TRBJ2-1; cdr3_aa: CASSYSILAGGNEQFF; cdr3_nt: TGTGCCAGCAGTTACTCGATACTAGCGGGTGGCAATGAGCAGTTCTTC
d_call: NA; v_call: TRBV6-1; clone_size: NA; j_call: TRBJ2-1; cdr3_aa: CASSDWGDNEQFF; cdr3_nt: TGTGCCAGCAGTGATTGGGGGGACAATGAGCAGTTCTTC